Listed here are 23 T cell receptor beta chains from one sample, sequenced in a study of blood T cell repertoires in COVID-19. Here immunoSEQ multiplex PCR was the method, and the copy in TCRdb shows in-frame clones only, minus some. The sample has 20,000 to 25,000 clones, 80% to 85% seen once; the top ten hold approximately 7%. Sequencing was done on a sample of peripheral blood. The receptor source for this set is a man between 70 and 80 years old with acute or convalescent COVID-19.

The chain combines TRBV30 with TRBJ2-2; no clear D. CDR1 is GTSNPN, CDR2 SVGIG, per germline (reference sequence). The V end was cut by 1 base, the J end by 0 bases, with 9 bases between. The CDR3 runs 15 residues. CDR3 bases: TGTGCCTGGAGTGCGGAGCCACCGAACACCGGGGAGCTGTTTTTT. Its translation is CAWSAEPPNTGELFF.

V usage is TRBV12-3 or TRBV12-4 and J usage is TRBJ1-1; D remains unclear. V lost 4 bases and J 11 bases, leaving 11 bases between the germline ends. This CDR3 region has 11 residues. The CDR3 protein is CASSYRLHAFF. CDR3 sequence (DNA): TGTGCCAGCAGTTATCGACTTCACGCTTTCTTT.

This rearrangement joins TRBV29-1 to TRBJ2-3; the match to TRBD2 covers 13 bases. After removal of 6 bases from V and 0 bases from J, the junction contained 6 bases not matched to a gene. The CDR3 is 16 amino acids. Germline values: CDR1 SQVTM, CDR2 ANQGSEA. The CDR3 here is CSVSKLAGGSTDTQYF. The CDR3 bases are TGCAGCGTCTCGAAACTAGCGGGAGGGAGCACAGATACGCAGTATTTT.

This chain joins TRBV27 and TRBJ1-2; 7 bases line up with TRBD1. From germline, CDR1 is MNHEY and CDR2 SMNVEV (reference sequence). The V segment lost 9 bases and the J segment 10 bases; nucleotides outside the gene matches: 14. This CDR3 spans 13 amino acids. For the CDR3, the DNA is TGTGCCAGTCGTTGGGACAGCCATTTTCCCTACACCTTC. It yields the protein CASRWDSHFPYTF.

The table lists this clone with a count of one. The CDR3 DNA reads TGTGCCTGGAGCGAAGGACAGGATGGAAACACCATATATTTT. Protein product: CAWSEGQDGNTIYF. The chain recombines TRBV30 with TRBJ1-3, with 7 bases aligning to TRBD1. Germline V gene sequence: CDR1 GTSNPN, CDR2 SVGIG (reference sequence). The CDR3 contains 14 residues. Trimming took 3 bases from V and 3 from J; bases not matched to a gene: 5.

V is TRBV2 and J is TRBJ2-1; weak D call: TRBD2 (6 bases). Germline V gene sequence: CDR1 SNHLY, CDR2 FYNNEI. There are 15 residues in the CDR3. The germline V and J ends were trimmed by 6 bases and 7 bases, with 19 bases remaining between them. This CDR3 reads CASRLLPGLENEQFF. The CDR3 DNA follows: TGTGCCAGCAGACTTTTGCCGGGACTGGAGAATGAGCAGTTCTTC.

The rearrangement links TRBV27 to TRBJ2-3; D is undetermined. V shed 2 bases and J shed 6 bases, with 9 bases lying between them. This CDR3 has 13 amino acids. The germline V gene encodes CDR1 MNHEY and CDR2 SMNVEV (reference sequence). CDR3 region: CASSLPTADTQYF. Here the CDR3 DNA reads TGTGCCAGCAGTTTACCCACTGCGGATACGCAGTATTTT.

The genes are TRBV10-3 and TRBJ1-1; TRBD1 aligns across 10 bases. This CDR3 spans 14 amino acids. Germline lookup yields CDR1 ENHRY and CDR2 SYGVKD. The V segment lost 4 bases and the J segment 5 bases; nucleotides outside the gene matches: 4. Written as DNA, the CDR3 is TGTGCCATCAGTGGCGACAGGGGGCCGACTGAAGCTTTCTTT. Translating it yields CAISGDRGPTEAFF.

V usage is TRBV5-6 and J usage is TRBJ2-5; TRBD2 agrees at 11 bases. Germline trimming cut 0 bases from V and 14 bases from J; bases unmatched to any gene: 6. The germline CDR1 and CDR2 sequences are SGHDT and YYEEEE. The CDR3 extends over 13 amino acids. CDR3 nucleotides: TGTGCCAGCAGCTTGGATACTAGCGGGAGAGGCTACTTC. Protein product: CASSLDTSGRGYF.

This chain joins TRBV7-9 and TRBJ1-2, with 7 bases fitting TRBD1. The length of the CDR3 is 14 residues. Germline lookup yields CDR1 SEHNR and CDR2 FQNEAQ (reference sequence). The J segment lost 3 bases and the V segment lost 5 bases, leaving 6 bases of the junction unmatched. Here the CDR3 DNA reads TGTGCCAGCAGCCCGCGGACAGGCTACTATGGCTACACCTTC. As protein: CASSPRTGYYGYTF.

The chain recombines TRBV11-3 with TRBJ2-5, with D possibly matching TRBD2 (6 bases). The CDR3 spans 15 residues. Trimming left V 5 bases short and J 2 bases short, with 15 bases between. Germline loops: CDR1 SGHNT, CDR2 YENEEA. The DNA for the CDR3 is TGTGCCAGCAGCCCGGGACTGGGTCCTCAAGAGACCCAGTACTTC. Protein sequence: CASSPGLGPQETQYF.

The chain uses TRBV5-8 and TRBJ1-5, with D possibly TRBD1 on 5 matching bases. Germline V lookup: CDR1 SGHTS, CDR2 YDEGEE. Trimming left V 6 bases short and J 0 bases short, with 16 bases between. This CDR3 region has 16 residues. The CDR3 loop is CASNTLTALSNQPQHF. The DNA for the CDR3 is TGTGCCAGCAACACCTTGACAGCCCTTAGCAATCAGCCCCAGCATTTT.

The V gene is TRBV2, the J gene TRBJ1-5; 9 nucleotides align to TRBD1. This CDR3 region has 17 residues. The V gene end was trimmed by 4 bases and the J gene end by 0 bases; junction bases not matched to a gene: 7. Germline V gives CDR1 SNHLY, CDR2 FYNNEI. CDR3 amino acids: CASSGGQGSYSNQPQHF. The DNA of the CDR3 is TGTGCCAGCAGTGGGGGACAGGGCTCGTATAGCAATCAGCCCCAGCATTTT.

The DNA of the CDR3 is TGTGCCAGCAACCGGGACAGGAACAATGAGCAGTTCTTC. It encodes CASNRDRNNEQFF. This chain joins TRBV2 and TRBJ2-1; the match to TRBD1 covers 8 bases. Germline CDR1 reads SNHLY; CDR2 reads FYNNEI. CDR3 length equals 13 residues. The ends lost 7 bases at V and 5 bases at J; junction bases unmatched: 4.

The genes are TRBV3-1 (or the pseudogene TRBV3-2) and TRBJ1-1; 9 bases map to TRBD1. Trimming took 2 bases from V and 7 from J; bases not matched to a gene: 5. CDR1 and CDR2 from the germline V gene are LGHDT and YNNKEL (reference sequence). The CDR3 is 14 amino acids. This CDR3 is CASSQSDRGFEAFF. The DNA for the CDR3 is TGTGCCAGCAGCCAATCGGACAGGGGTTTTGAAGCTTTCTTT.

The J gene is TRBJ2-1, the V gene TRBV19; TRBD2 agrees at 15 bases. CDR1 and CDR2 from the germline V gene are LNHDA and SQIVND (reference sequence). The length of the CDR3 is 19 residues. After removal of 5 bases from V and 8 bases from J, the junction contained 16 bases not matched to a gene. CDR3 DNA: TGTGCCAGTAGTTCCAGGGGACTAGCGGGGGGCCTTTATCGGGATGAGCAGTTCTTC. Translation: CASSSRGLAGGLYRDEQFF.

This clone was found once. This chain uses TRBV19 with TRBJ2-3; 9 bases agree with TRBD2. Germline CDR1 and CDR2: LNHDA and SQIVND (reference sequence). The junction had 5 bases not matched to a gene; V was cut back by 5 bases and J by 2 bases. There are 15 residues in the CDR3. CDR3 nucleotides: TGTGCCAGTAGTCCAGAGCGGGGGGCCACAGATACGCAGTATTTT. Translated: CASSPERGATDTQYF.

This chain joins TRBV24-1 and TRBJ2-5; D is uncertain. The CDR3 contains 11 residues. Deletions cut 3 bases from V and 7 bases from J, with 5 bases between. CDR1 and CDR2 from the germline V gene are KGHDR and SFDVKD. The CDR3 sequence: CATSDRWTQYF. The CDR3 DNA follows: TGTGCCACCAGTGATCGGTGGACCCAGTACTTC.

The rearrangement links TRBV7-9 to TRBJ1-5, with D unclear. V lost 5 bases and J lost 4, with 6 bases in between. The CDR3 is 12 amino acids. Germline V gene sequence: CDR1 SEHNR, CDR2 FQNEAQ (reference sequence). The CDR3 loop reads CASSLTNQPQHF. CDR3 DNA sequence: TGTGCCAGCAGCCTCACTAATCAGCCCCAGCATTTT.

The rearrangement links TRBV30 to TRBJ1-6, with D hard to call. The CDR3 has 13 residues. CDR1 is GTSNPN, CDR2 SVGIG, per germline (reference sequence). V was pared by 1 base and J by 9 bases, with 10 bases between. The CDR3 sequence: CAWSGGPSSPLHF. CDR3 nucleotide sequence: TGTGCCTGGAGTGGTGGGCCTTCTTCACCCCTCCACTTT.

This chain links TRBV18 with TRBJ2-7; tentative D call: TRBD1 (7 bases). V was shortened by 6 bases and J by 2 bases, with 14 bases between the two germline ends. This CDR3 is 14 amino acids long. The germline gives CDR1 KGHSH, CDR2 LQKENI. CDR3: CASSRDSGTYEQYF. For the CDR3, the DNA is TGTGCCAGCTCGCGGGACAGTGGAACCTACGAGCAGTACTTC.

This clone occurred a few times. The chain carries TRBV30 and TRBJ1-1, with TRBD1 as a possible D gene (6 bases). Trimming left V 7 bases short and J 11 bases short, with 17 bases between. The length of the CDR3 is 11 residues. CDR1 is GTSNPN, CDR2 SVGIG, per germline (reference sequence). As DNA, the CDR3 is TGTGCCTCAGCTCGGGGGGCAGAGGCTTTCTTT. Its protein product is CASARGAEAFF.

The rearrangement joins TRBV6-6 to TRBJ1-2; 9 nucleotides agree with TRBD1. V lost 2 bases and J lost 5; bases outside the gene matches: 3. The CDR3 contains 14 residues. Germline assignment: CDR1 MNHNY and CDR2 SVGAGI (reference sequence). This chain's CDR3 is CASSYTDRGYGYTF. The DNA of the CDR3 is TGTGCCAGCAGTTACACGGACAGGGGATATGGCTACACCTTC.